The 31 T cell receptor beta chains in this list originate from one sample, sequenced in a study of control samples from healthy donors and cancer patients. Repertoires were generated with immunoSEQ multiplex PCR, while TCRdb's copy carries only in-frame clones and drops some. The sample holds more than 70,000 clones, less than 95% seen once. The source material was blood. These receptors all come from a woman aged 25 to 39 in good health.

This chain connects TRBV5-6 to TRBJ1-4; D call uncertain. CDR1 is SGHDT, CDR2 YYEEEE, per germline. Trimming stripped 0 bases from V and 7 bases from J, with 10 bases between. This CDR3 comprises 14 residues. The CDR3 DNA follows: TGTGCCAGCAGCTTGGGGGCCCCCACTGAAAAACTGTTTTTT. Translating it yields CASSLGAPTEKLFF. The full variable domain, in which reference TRBV5-6 and TRBJ1-4 provide the parts outside the CDR3, is DAGVTQSPTHLIKTRGQQVTLRCSPKSGHDTVSWYQQALGQGPQFIFQYYEEEERQRGNFPDRFSGHQFPNYSSELNVNALLLGDSALYLCASSLGAPTEKLFFGSGTQLSVL.

This rearrangement joins TRBV7-3 to TRBJ1-4; 8 bases are a match to TRBD1. V was pared by 4 bases and J by 6 bases, with 16 bases of the junction left unmatched. The CDR3 is 18 residues long. Germline V gene lookup returns CDR1 SGHTA and CDR2 FQGTGA. The DNA for the CDR3 is TGTGCCAGCAGCTCGGGCAGGGGGCTCTCCTCAGGGGATGAAAAACTGTTTTTT. Encoded protein: CASSSGRGLSSGDEKLFF.

The genes are TRBV2 and TRBJ2-2; TRBD1 matches at 9 bases. The trim removed 4 bases at V and 5 bases at J, leaving 5 bases unmatched. From germline, CDR1 is SNHLY and CDR2 FYNNEI. The CDR3 extends over 15 amino acids. The CDR3 protein is CASSGQGVGTGELFF. CDR3 in DNA: TGTGCCAGCAGTGGACAGGGGGTTGGGACCGGGGAGCTGTTTTTT.

The V and J genes are TRBV7-2 and TRBJ1-1; perhaps TRBD1 as D (6 bases). Trimming removed 1 base from V and 3 bases from J, with 18 bases in between. This CDR3 is 17 amino acids long. Per germline, CDR1 SGHTA and CDR2 FQGNSA. The chain's CDR3 is CASSLVEQGAGDTEAFF. The CDR3 bases are TGTGCCAGCAGCTTAGTGGAACAGGGCGCCGGGGACACTGAAGCTTTCTTT.

The DNA for the CDR3 is TGTGCCAGCAGTTACGAGGGACCTGGAAACACCATATATTTT. This codes for CASSYEGPGNTIYF. This chain uses TRBV6-6 with TRBJ1-3; D perhaps matches TRBD1 (5 bases). V was cut by 2 bases and J by 2 bases, with 7 bases left in between. The germline V gene encodes CDR1 MNHNY and CDR2 SVGAGI (reference sequence). The CDR3 consists of 14 residues.

The rearrangement links TRBV4-1 to TRBJ1-1; a possible D gene is TRBD1 (5 bases). The CDR3 is 12 amino acids. The germline CDR1 and CDR2 sequences are MGHRA and YSYEKL. V was trimmed by 2 bases and J by 8 bases, leaving 9 bases between them. CDR3: CASSQQGHEAFF. In nucleotides, the CDR3 is TGCGCCAGCAGCCAACAGGGTCACGAAGCTTTCTTT.

The chain joins TRBV2 to TRBJ1-2, with 9 bases aligning to TRBD1. This CDR3 comprises 12 residues. Per the germline V gene, CDR1 is SNHLY and CDR2 is FYNNEI. The V segment lost 10 bases and the J segment 2 bases; nucleotides outside the gene matches: 2. DNA of the CDR3: TGTGCCAAGGGACAGGGCAACTATGGCTACACCTTC. It encodes CAKGQGNYGYTF.

In DNA, the CDR3 is TGTGCCAGCAGCTTAGGGGGGGTAGGGCTGGAGACCCAGTACTTC. Residues: CASSLGGVGLETQYF. The rearrangement uses TRBV7-8 and TRBJ2-5; maybe TRBD2 (6 bases). V dropped 1 base and J dropped 5 bases, with 14 bases sitting between them. The CDR3 totals 15 residues. Germline V gene data show CDR1 as SGHVS and CDR2 as FQNEAQ.

The chain joins TRBV25-1 to TRBJ2-3; the match to TRBD1 covers 7 bases. V shed 3 bases and J 6 bases; nucleotides not matched to a gene: 6. Germline V gives CDR1 MGHDK, CDR2 SYGVNS. The CDR3 length is 14 residues. The CDR3 loop reads CASSETGRADTQYF. The CDR3 region has the DNA TGTGCCAGCAGTGAGACAGGGCGTGCGGATACGCAGTATTTT.

This chain uses TRBV6-5 with TRBJ2-7; D could derive from TRBD1 or TRBD2 (6 bases each). There are 13 residues in the CDR3. The germline CDR1 and CDR2 sequences are MNHEY and SVGAGI. This CDR3 is CAVEGGTTYEQYV. The CDR3 nucleotides read TGTGCGGTTGAGGGGGGCACTACCTACGAGCAGTACGTC.

The chain couples TRBV7-9 to TRBJ1-2; perhaps TRBD1 as D (5 bases). The CDR3 extends over 13 amino acids. Trimming removed 7 bases from V and 8 bases from J, with 17 bases in between. Looked up from germline, CDR1 is SEHNR and CDR2 is FQNEAQ (reference sequence). Here the CDR3 DNA reads TGTGCCAGCATCTCGGCGGGGGAAGGAGGCTACACCTTC. Translating it yields CASISAGEGGYTF.

This clone was seen a few times. V and J are TRBV30 and TRBJ1-4; D gene uncertain. This CDR3 spans 11 amino acids. The germline V and J ends were trimmed by 2 bases and 10 bases, with 8 bases remaining between them. Germline V lookup: CDR1 GTSNPN, CDR2 SVGIG (reference sequence). The CDR3 DNA is TGTGCCTGGAGTTATGTGGGAAAACTGTTTTTT. Its protein product is CAWSYVGKLFF.

The chain carries TRBV19 and TRBJ1-2, with D unclear. This CDR3 has 17 amino acids. V gave up 0 bases and J gave up 0 bases, with 14 bases separating them. Germline V gives CDR1 LNHDA, CDR2 SQIVND (reference sequence). The CDR3 here is CASSIDLTTGANYGYTF. The CDR3 nucleotides are TGTGCCAGTAGTATAGATCTAACGACGGGAGCTAACTATGGCTACACCTTC.

This clone was picked up a small number of times. In DNA, the CDR3 is TGTGCCAGCAGTGCGGGAGAGATGAACACTGAAGCTTTCTTT. Residues: CASSAGEMNTEAFF. The genes are TRBV25-1 and TRBJ1-1; D is ambiguous. There are 14 residues in the CDR3. Germline CDR1 and CDR2: MGHDK and SYGVNS. V shed 4 bases and J shed 0 bases, with 9 bases lying between them.

This chain joins TRBV4-1 and TRBJ1-4, with TRBD1 identical over 9 bases. This CDR3 region has 14 residues. The germline V gene encodes CDR1 MGHRA and CDR2 YSYEKL. J gave up 8 bases and V 1 base, and 2 bases lay outside the gene matches. In DNA, the CDR3 is TGCGCCAGCAGCCAAGCGGGACAGGGAGAAAAACTGTTTTTT. It translates to CASSQAGQGEKLFF.

This rearrangement joins TRBV18 to TRBJ1-3; no firm D call. Trimming removed 3 bases at V and 0 bases at J, with 9 bases between. This CDR3 contains 15 residues. The germline gives CDR1 KGHSH, CDR2 LQKENI. The CDR3 region is CASSPISDSGNTIYF. CDR3 DNA sequence: TGTGCCAGCTCACCCATCAGTGACTCTGGAAACACCATATATTTT. Full variable domain (rest looked up from reference TRBV18 and TRBJ1-3): NAGVMQNPRHLVRRRGQEARLRCSPMKGHSHVYWYRQLPEEGLKFMVYLQKENIIDESGMPKERFSAEFPKEGPSILRIQQVVRGDSAAYFCASSPISDSGNTIYFGEGSWLTVV.

The chain couples TRBV6-5 to TRBJ1-5; D may be TRBD1 (5 bases). With 6 bases removed from V and 3 bases from J, the gap between germline ends came to 12 bases. The CDR3 covers 14 residues. Germline CDR1 MNHEY, CDR2 SVGAGI. The CDR3 loop is CASSPGLHNQPQHF. The DNA of the CDR3 is TGTGCCAGCAGCCCGGGACTGCACAATCAGCCCCAGCATTTT.

This clone was seen a single time. The chain employs TRBV27 and TRBJ1-5; a possible D gene is TRBD1 (6 bases). This CDR3 contains 15 residues. V shed 6 bases and J shed 7 bases, with 19 bases lying between them. CDR1 MNHEY and CDR2 SMNVEV come from the germline V gene (reference sequence). CDR3 sequence reads: CASSLGRGVYQPQHF. For the CDR3, the DNA is TGTGCCAGCAGCTTGGGCAGGGGAGTCTACCAGCCCCAGCATTTT.

V is TRBV23-1 and J is TRBJ1-1; a weak D match, TRBD1 (5 bases). TRBV23-1 is designated an ORF whose function remains uncertain. The CDR3 extends over 20 amino acids. Trimming took 4 bases from V and 0 from J, leaving 27 bases between them. DNA of the CDR3: TGCGCCAGCAGTCCCCCTAGGGGCAGGGAGCCAAAAAATCTGAACACTGAAGCTTTCTTT. Translation: CASSPPRGREPKNLNTEAFF.

V is TRBV21-1 and J is TRBJ1-1. TRBV21-1 is shown as a pseudogene. The CDR3 is 10 amino acids. The CDR3 is CASPWGEAFF. Here the CDR3 DNA reads TGTGCCAGCCCCTGGGGTGAAGCTTTCTTT.

The V call is TRBV19, the J call TRBJ1-1; D is unresolved. The CDR3 runs 13 residues. V lost 3 bases and J lost 2, with 7 bases in between. The germline V gene has CDR1 LNHDA and CDR2 SQIVND (reference sequence). CDR3 nucleotide sequence: TGTGCCAGTAGTATGGGGTCTAACACTGAAGCTTTCTTT. It codes for CASSMGSNTEAFF.

The chain employs TRBV7-3 and TRBJ2-5; D may be TRBD2 (6 bases). The CDR3 runs to 18 residues. CDR1 and CDR2 from the germline V gene are SGHTA and FQGTGA. Trimming cost V 1 base and J 2 bases, with 20 bases left between them. In DNA form, the CDR3 reads TGTGCCAGCAGCTTAAACATCGCGGATCCCGGGGGTCAAGAGACCCAGTACTTC. Protein: CASSLNIADPGGQETQYF.

The chain couples TRBV28 to TRBJ2-4; a possible D gene is TRBD2 (7 bases). V was shortened by 3 bases and J by 7 bases, with 16 bases between the two germline ends. The CDR3 runs 15 residues. Germline V lookup: CDR1 MDHEN, CDR2 SYDVKM. This CDR3 reads CASSFGAGARNIQYF. For the CDR3, the DNA is TGTGCCAGCAGTTTTGGTGCGGGGGCTAGGAACATTCAGTACTTC.

The chain uses TRBV4-2 and TRBJ2-5; no clear D gene. This CDR3 has 16 amino acids. Germline V gene lookup returns CDR1 LGHNA and CDR2 YNFKEQ. Trimming shortened V by 4 bases and J by 0 bases, and 15 bases separated the two germline ends. In nucleotides, the CDR3 is TGTGCCAGCAGCCCCCCTCTGCCGGCCTACCAAGAGACCCAGTACTTC. It translates to CASSPPLPAYQETQYF.

This chain joins TRBV5-6 and TRBJ2-5; D is unresolved. CDR3 length: 16 amino acids. Trimming shortened V by 0 bases and J by 7 bases, and 19 bases separated the two germline ends. Germline-derived CDR1 and CDR2 are SGHDT and YYEEEE. The CDR3 sequence is CASSLALGGVDGTQYF. Here the CDR3 DNA reads TGTGCCAGCAGCTTGGCTTTGGGCGGAGTAGATGGGACCCAGTACTTC.

The chain couples TRBV15 to TRBJ1-2; 7 positions agree with TRBD1. This CDR3 contains 14 residues. Trimming removed 2 bases from V and 6 bases from J; junction bases left unmatched: 6. Germline-derived CDR1 and CDR2 are LNHNV and YYDKDF (reference sequence). The chain's CDR3 is CATSRYRDSDGYTF. The DNA for the CDR3 is TGTGCCACCAGCAGATACCGGGACAGCGATGGCTACACCTTC.

CDR3 loop: CASSLGGYQPQHF. The CDR3 DNA reads as TGTGCCAGCAGCTTAGGGGGTTATCAGCCCCAGCATTTT. The chain carries TRBV7-8 and TRBJ1-5, with D unclear. CDR1 and CDR2 (germline): SGHVS, FQNEAQ. Deletions cut 1 base from V and 5 bases from J, with 6 bases between. The CDR3 is made up of 13 amino acids.

The CDR3 sequence is CASLHGQYNQPQHF. CDR3 bases: TGTGCCAGTCTCCATGGGCAGTACAATCAGCCCCAGCATTTT. The rearrangement links TRBV28 to TRBJ1-5, with unresolved D. Deletions cut 9 bases from V and 3 bases from J, with 15 bases between. This CDR3 is 14 amino acids long. Per the germline V gene, CDR1 is MDHEN and CDR2 is SYDVKM.

V gene TRBV16 combines with J gene TRBJ1-3, with D hard to call. The V end was cut by 2 bases, the J end by 3 bases, with 14 bases between. Per germline, CDR1 KGHSY and CDR2 FQNENV. This CDR3 has 16 residues. The DNA of the CDR3 is TGTGCCAGCAGCCAACAAGTACCCGGGCTTGGAAACACCATATATTTT. Translating it yields CASSQQVPGLGNTIYF. Full variable domain (rest looked up from reference TRBV16 and TRBJ1-3): GEEVAQTPKHLVRGEGQKAKLYCAPIKGHSYVFWYQQVLKNEFKFLISFQNENVFDETGMPKERFSAKCLPNSPCSLEIQATKLEDSAVYFCASSQQVPGLGNTIYFGEGSWLTVV.

The V gene is TRBV30, the J gene TRBJ1-3; a possible D gene is TRBD1 (5 bases). Trimming pared 2 bases from V and 4 bases from J, leaving 15 bases between. The CDR3 contains 15 residues. Germline V gene sequence: CDR1 GTSNPN, CDR2 SVGIG (reference sequence). In DNA, the CDR3 is TGTGCCTGGAGTTCCTCAGGGACTTGGGGAAACACCATATATTTT. This gives the protein CAWSSSGTWGNTIYF.

The rearrangement joins TRBV3-1 (or the pseudogene TRBV3-2) to TRBJ1-2; 12 bases fit TRBD1. There are 19 residues in the CDR3. The V and J ends lost 0 bases and 4 bases, in that order; junction bases with no gene match: 12. The germline CDR1 and CDR2 sequences are LGHDT and YNNKEL (reference sequence). The CDR3 nucleotides read TGTGCCAGCAGCCAAGATGGAGGCGGGACAGGGGGCGCGGGCTATGGCTACACCTTC. Protein: CASSQDGGGTGGAGYGYTF.